These 28 T cell receptor beta chains were sequenced from one sample in a study of OX40 agonist ivuxolimab in advanced cancers. Data came from immunoSEQ multiplex PCR; TCRdb stores just in-frame clones and leaves some out. Of tens of thousands of clones listed, about 87% are singletons. The specimen comprised CD4+ or CD8+ T cells sorted from blood, sampled in a trial of the OX40 agonist ivuxolimab. The receptor source for this set is an adult with an advanced solid tumor such as melanoma, head and neck, liver or kidney cancer.

The J gene is TRBJ2-2, the V gene TRBV12-2; the table names TRBD1, a call not compared with the DNA. TRBV12-2 is described as a pseudogene. This CDR3 comprises 16 residues. For the CDR3, the DNA is TGTGCAAGTCGCCTCAGGGGGCGCGGTAACACCGGGGAGCTGTTTTTT. Amino acid sequence: CASRLRGRGNTGELFF.

The chain carries TRBV10-2 and TRBJ2-7; TRBD2 matches at 9 bases. The CDR3 extends over 17 amino acids. Germline V gene sequence: CDR1 WSHSY, CDR2 SAAADI. Unmatched junction bases numbered 15, after V lost 3 bases and J lost 6 bases. The CDR3 DNA reads TGCGCCAGCAGTGAAGCGAGGCCGGGACTAGCCGTCTCCGAGCAGTACTTC. Translated: CASSEARPGLAVSEQYF.

The chain has TRBV5-6 and TRBJ2-3; a weak D match, TRBD2 (6 bases). Per the germline V gene, CDR1 is SGHDT and CDR2 is YYEEEE. V was cut by 0 bases and J by 5 bases, with 13 bases left in between. CDR3 length: 15 residues. The CDR3 sequence is CASSLGPGRGDTQYF. CDR3 bases: TGTGCCAGCAGCTTGGGTCCAGGGCGGGGAGATACGCAGTATTTT. Based on the CDR3 plus reference TRBV5-6 and TRBJ2-3, the full variable domain is DAGVTQSPTHLIKTRGQQVTLRCSPKSGHDTVSWYQQALGQGPQFIFQYYEEEERQRGNFPDRFSGHQFPNYSSELNVNALLLGDSALYLCASSLGPGRGDTQYFGPGTRLTVL.

This chain joins TRBV5-1 and TRBJ1-3; 10 bases line up with TRBD1. V shed 3 bases and J 4 bases; nucleotides not matched to a gene: 1. In germline, CDR1 is SGHRS, CDR2 YFSETQ. The CDR3 extends over 14 amino acids. The CDR3 bases are TGCGCCAGCAGCTCGACAGGGGGCGGAAACACCATATATTTT. Its protein is CASSSTGGGNTIYF.

This chain joins TRBV14 and TRBJ1-2; D remains ambiguous. In germline, CDR1 is SGHDN, CDR2 FVKESK. The ends were cut back, 0 bases at V and 8 bases at J, with 13 bases in the middle. This CDR3 has 14 amino acids. The CDR3: CASSQELTARGYTF. The CDR3 bases are TGTGCCAGCAGCCAAGAGCTCACGGCGCGGGGCTACACCTTC.

V and J are TRBV7-3 and TRBJ1-5; no clear D. The CDR3 has 13 amino acids. V lost 5 bases and J 5 bases, leaving 10 bases between the germline ends. CDR1 and CDR2 (germline): SGHTA, FQGTGA. CDR3 coding DNA: TGTGCCAGCAGCCCGGACGCCGATCAGCCCCAGCATTTT. Translating gives CASSPDADQPQHF.

The CDR3 bases are TGTGCCAGTTCCGGGACAGGGGTGTACGAGCAGTACTTC. Protein product: CASSGTGVYEQYF. This chain joins TRBV19 and TRBJ2-7; 10 bases are shared with TRBD1. This CDR3 has 13 residues. V trimming: 8 bases; J trimming: 4 bases; junction bases outside the gene matches: 5. In germline, CDR1 is LNHDA, CDR2 SQIVND (reference sequence).

V usage is TRBV28 and J usage is TRBJ2-4; D is undetermined. Per the germline V gene, CDR1 is MDHEN and CDR2 is SYDVKM. The germline V and J ends were trimmed by 1 base and 5 bases, with 18 bases remaining between them. The CDR3 extends over 17 amino acids. CDR3 bases: TGTGCCAGCAGTTTATCCACATATCGGCAGGTCCAAAACATTCAGTACTTC. As protein: CASSLSTYRQVQNIQYF.

The chain recombines TRBV10-3 with TRBJ2-7, with D possibly TRBD2 on 6 matching bases. Germline-derived CDR1 and CDR2 are ENHRY and SYGVKD. This CDR3 has 14 amino acids. Trimming cost V 8 bases and J 1 base, with 15 bases left between them. CDR3 sequence: CAIRRRDSSYEQYF. The DNA of the CDR3 is TGTGCCATCCGTCGGCGGGACTCTTCCTACGAGCAGTACTTC.

The chain has TRBV29-1 and TRBJ1-5; D may be TRBD1 (5 bases). Germline V gene sequence: CDR1 SQVTM, CDR2 ANQGSEA. This CDR3 has 13 residues. V was pared by 4 bases and J by 5 bases, with 12 bases between. As DNA, the CDR3 is TGCAGCGTTGGGGACCTACCGGATCAGCCCCAGCATTTT. The encoded protein is CSVGDLPDQPQHF.

The chain employs TRBV20-1 and TRBJ2-3; 8 nucleotides agree with TRBD1. Germline CDR1 and CDR2: DFQATT and SNEGSKA (reference sequence). The CDR3 spans 11 residues. The V and J ends lost 3 bases and 10 bases, in that order; junction bases with no gene match: 3. For the CDR3, the DNA is TGCAGTGCTAGCTCAGGGGGCGCGCAGTATTTT. Its protein product is CSASSGGAQYF.

The V call is TRBV9, the J call TRBJ2-1; TRBD1 agrees at 8 bases. The J segment lost 9 bases and the V segment lost 0 bases, leaving 5 bases of the junction unmatched. The CDR3 is made up of 14 amino acids. Germline CDR1 reads SGDLS; CDR2 reads YYNGEE. DNA for the CDR3: TGTGCCAGCAGCGTAGAGGCAGGGGGCATTGAGCAGTTCTTC. Amino acid sequence: CASSVEAGGIEQFF.

This clone occurred once. The J gene is TRBJ2-2, the V gene TRBV30; 9 positions agree with TRBD2. CDR1 and CDR2 from the germline V gene are GTSNPN and SVGIG (reference sequence). This CDR3 is 16 amino acids long. V shed 0 bases, J shed 6 bases, and the junction held 8 bases outside the gene matches. Written as DNA, the CDR3 is TGTGCCTGGAGTGTAAGGGGACTAGCTCTGTCCGGGGAGCTGTTTTTT. Translated, it gives CAWSVRGLALSGELFF.

This chain uses TRBV5-1 with TRBJ2-6; D is unclear. CDR3 length: 14 residues. Trimming pared 4 bases from V and 0 bases from J, leaving 5 bases between. Germline-derived CDR1 and CDR2 are SGHRS and YFSETQ. The CDR3 here is CASSPNSGANVLTF. For the CDR3, the DNA is TGCGCCAGCAGCCCTAACTCTGGGGCCAACGTCCTGACTTTC.

The rearrangement joins TRBV11-3 to TRBJ2-1, with TRBD2 matching over 8 bases. In germline, CDR1 is SGHNT, CDR2 YENEEA. J lost 2 bases, V lost 3 bases, and 6 bases had no gene match. The CDR3 is made up of 16 amino acids. The CDR3 DNA reads TGTGCCAGCAGCTTCTTAACTAGCGGACCCTACAATGAGCAGTTCTTC. It is translated as CASSFLTSGPYNEQFF.

V gene TRBV18 combines with J gene TRBJ2-5, with TRBD1 identical over 8 bases. The CDR3 length is 15 residues. V lost 0 bases to trimming and J lost 5 bases; unmatched junction nucleotides: 5. CDR1 is KGHSH and CDR2 is LQKENI in the germline V gene. The CDR3 DNA reads as TGTGCCAGCTCACCACCGGACAGGGCCGGGGAGACCCAGTACTTC. It is translated as CASSPPDRAGETQYF.

Regarding this clone: Other DNA sequences from this sample encode an identical CDR3 as well. The chain links TRBV2 to TRBJ1-2; no reliable D call. This CDR3 comprises 14 residues. The V and J ends lost 6 bases and 0 bases respectively, with 11 bases between them. CDR1 and CDR2 from the germline V gene are SNHLY and FYNNEI. CDR3 in amino acids: CASRPAVANYGYTF. CDR3 bases: TGTGCCAGCAGGCCAGCGGTGGCTAACTATGGCTACACCTTC.

In its sample, this clone was seen once. The chain has TRBV13 and TRBJ2-1; 7 nucleotides match TRBD2. Per germline, CDR1 PRHDT and CDR2 FYEKMQ (reference sequence). The CDR3 contains 15 residues. With V trimmed by 5 bases and J by 2 bases, 6 bases remained unmatched. CDR3 coding DNA: TGTGCCAGCAGCGTGGTGGGAGGGCCCTACAATGAGCAGTTCTTC. Its protein is CASSVVGGPYNEQFF.

This sequence joins TRBV28 and TRBJ2-7; D unresolved. Between the trimmed V and J ends, which lost 6 bases and 2 bases, there was a span of 17 bases. Germline values: CDR1 MDHEN, CDR2 SYDVKM. This CDR3 has 15 amino acids. The CDR3 region is CASSPLEWRAYEQYF. The CDR3 DNA reads as TGTGCCAGCAGCCCTCTAGAGTGGAGAGCCTACGAGCAGTACTTC.

V and J are TRBV5-1 and TRBJ1-4, with 7 nucleotides matching TRBD1. J was trimmed by 3 bases and V by 2 bases; bases with no gene match: 4. Germline-derived CDR1 and CDR2 are SGHRS and YFSETQ. The CDR3 extends over 15 amino acids. This CDR3 reads CASSLNRGSNEKLFF. CDR3 bases: TGCGCCAGCAGCTTAAACAGGGGCTCTAATGAAAAACTGTTTTTT.

The chain joins TRBV11-2 to TRBJ2-2; D may be TRBD2 (5 bases). Germline V gives CDR1 SGHAT, CDR2 FQNNGV. V was trimmed by 5 bases and J by 7 bases, leaving 26 bases between them. The CDR3 is made up of 18 amino acids. CDR3 in DNA: TGTGCCAGCAGCCAGAGGGCTAGGAGCGGCCACACGGGCGGGGAGCTGTTTTTT. Translating gives CASSQRARSGHTGGELFF.

The chain couples TRBV28 to TRBJ2-7; 8 positions match TRBD2. V was pared by 5 bases and J by 5 bases, with 8 bases of the junction left unmatched. The CDR3 has 14 residues. Germline V gene sequence: CDR1 MDHEN, CDR2 SYDVKM. The CDR3 bases are TGTGCCAGCAGTCGACCGGGACTAGTGGACGAGCAGTACTTC. It codes for CASSRPGLVDEQYF.

The rearrangement joins TRBV27 to TRBJ2-7; D gene unclear. Trimming shortened V by 2 bases and J by 4 bases, and 15 bases separated the two germline ends. Germline CDR1 MNHEY, CDR2 SMNVEV (reference sequence). The CDR3 is 15 amino acids. CDR3 nucleotides: TGTGCCAGCAGTTTAACTTGGGCACAAGGGTACGAGCAGTACTTC. It specifies CASSLTWAQGYEQYF.

The chain carries TRBV6-1 and TRBJ1-5, with D perhaps matching TRBD1 (5 bases). In germline, CDR1 is MNHNS, CDR2 SASEGT. The V gene lost 10 bases and the J gene lost 8 bases, with 21 bases spanning the gap. The CDR3 sequence is 14 residues long. CDR3 residues: CAIDKGLGREPQHF. The CDR3 DNA is TGTGCCATAGATAAGGGACTCGGGAGGGAGCCCCAGCATTTT.

The chain is built from TRBV19 and TRBJ2-7; 10 nucleotides align to TRBD1. The CDR3 contains 14 residues. From germline, CDR1 is LNHDA and CDR2 SQIVND (reference sequence). The V segment lost 5 bases and the J segment 7 bases; nucleotides outside the gene matches: 8. CDR3 nucleotide sequence: TGTGCCAGTAGTCCCGGGACAGGGGTAGGGGAGCAGTACTTC. Protein: CASSPGTGVGEQYF.

The chain uses TRBV28 and TRBJ1-1; D is perhaps TRBD1 (5 bases). The CDR3 length is 14 residues. CDR1 and CDR2 from the germline V gene are MDHEN and SYDVKM. Trimming left V 6 bases short and J 1 base short, with 12 bases between. Here the CDR3 reads CASSAGTPNTEAFF. The CDR3 DNA follows: TGTGCCAGCAGCGCCGGGACGCCGAACACTGAAGCTTTCTTT.

The CDR3 loop reads CASSIDRGETQYF. The CDR3 region has the DNA TGTGCCAGTAGTATCGACAGGGGTGAGACCCAGTACTTC. The chain has TRBV19 and TRBJ2-5; 8 bases map to TRBD1. V lost 3 bases, J lost 5 bases, and 2 bases stayed unmatched. CDR3 length: 13 amino acids. The germline CDR1 and CDR2 sequences are LNHDA and SQIVND (reference sequence).

The chain joins TRBV19 to TRBJ1-5; D not certain. The germline V gene has CDR1 LNHDA and CDR2 SQIVND (reference sequence). V was trimmed by 9 bases and J by 10 bases, leaving 22 bases between them. The CDR3 runs to 14 residues. The CDR3: CASSDGSMDGPQHF. The CDR3, as DNA: TGTGCCAGCTCGGACGGCAGTATGGATGGTCCCCAGCATTTT.